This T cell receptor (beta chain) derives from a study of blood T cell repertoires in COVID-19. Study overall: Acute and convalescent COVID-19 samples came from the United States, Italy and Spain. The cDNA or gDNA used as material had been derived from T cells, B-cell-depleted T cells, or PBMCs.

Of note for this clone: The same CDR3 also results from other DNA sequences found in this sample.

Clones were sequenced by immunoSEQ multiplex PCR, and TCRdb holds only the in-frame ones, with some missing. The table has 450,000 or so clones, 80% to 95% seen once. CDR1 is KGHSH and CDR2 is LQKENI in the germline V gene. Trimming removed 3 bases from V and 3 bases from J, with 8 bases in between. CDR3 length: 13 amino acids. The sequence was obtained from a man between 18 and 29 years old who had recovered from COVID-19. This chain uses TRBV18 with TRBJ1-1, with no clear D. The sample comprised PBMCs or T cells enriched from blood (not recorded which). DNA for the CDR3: TGTGCCAGCTCACCGATAACGGACACTGAAGCTTTCTTT. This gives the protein CASSPITDTEAFF. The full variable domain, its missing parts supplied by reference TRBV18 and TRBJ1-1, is NAGVMQNPRHLVRRRGQEARLRCSPMKGHSHVYWYRQLPEEGLKFMVYLQKENIIDESGMPKERFSAEFPKEGPSILRIQQVVRGDSAAYFCASSPITDTEAFFGQGTRLTVV.